This T cell receptor (beta chain) emerged from a study of T cell responses to AZD1222 COVID-19 vaccine. Germline assignment: CDR1 SNHLY and CDR2 FYNNEI. CDR3 length: 18 amino acids. The V segment lost 6 bases and the J segment 5 bases; nucleotides outside the gene matches: 14. The protocol was immunoSEQ multiplex PCR, while the TCRdb copy is restricted to in-frame clones and leaves out a portion. The sample carries 75,000 to 100,000 clones, 90% to 95% recorded once. Here the sequenced sample was peripheral blood, taken on day 0 of AZD1222 vaccination. The TCR was taken from an adult in good health. The chain links TRBV2 to TRBJ1-6; 9 nucleotides line up with TRBD1. The CDR3 is CASRPGTGIGSHNSPLHF. The CDR3 nucleotides read TGTGCCAGCAGGCCCGGGACAGGGATCGGGAGTCATAATTCACCCCTCCACTTT.